This T cell receptor (beta chain) came from a study of blood T cell repertoires in COVID-19. Study details: Acute-phase and convalescent COVID-19 samples originated in the United States, Italy and Spain. PBMCs, B-cell-depleted T cells, or T cells provided the cDNA or gDNA that made up the material.

The data were produced by immunoSEQ multiplex PCR, yet TCRdb's version contains in-frame clones alone and is incomplete. The sample holds around 300,000 clones, around 90% seen once. With 5 bases removed from V and 2 bases from J, the gap between germline ends came to 12 bases. The CDR3 loop spans 14 amino acids. CDR1 is SGHVS, CDR2 FQNEAQ, per germline. This receptor was obtained from a woman in her forties who had recovered from COVID-19. The rearrangement uses TRBV7-8 and TRBJ2-5; D call uncertain. The sample taken for sequencing was peripheral blood. This chain's CDR3 is CASSNRHEQETQYF. In nucleotides, the CDR3 is TGTGCCAGCAGCAACAGACACGAACAAGAGACCCAGTACTTC. Full variable domain (rest looked up from reference TRBV7-8 and TRBJ2-5): GAGVSQSPRYKVAKRGQDVALRCDPISGHVSLFWYQQALGQGPEFLTYFQNEAQLDKSGLPSDRFFAERPEGSVSTLKIQRTQQEDSAVYLCASSNRHEQETQYFGPGTRLLVL.